What follows is one T cell receptor (beta chain) and its context. The ends were cut back, 8 bases at V and 8 bases at J, with 18 bases in the middle. Germline CDR1 is MDHEN and CDR2 is SYDVKM. The CDR3 contains 13 residues. The data originate from a study of blood T cell repertoires in COVID-19. For the study at large: Italy, Spain and the United States were the sources of the convalescent and acute COVID-19 samples. T cells, B-cell-depleted T cells, or PBMCs provided the cDNA or gDNA that served as material.

As handled by the study authors: Estimation of nucleated cell counts was performed using reference gene primer amplification. The repertoire was sequenced with immunoSEQ multiplex PCR; TCRdb's copy has only in-frame clones and lacks some. V and J calls and clone size follow that table, whereas D and trimming were derived from the DNA. This sample carries 150,000 or so clones, about nine tenths of them seen once, and the ten largest clones take about 2.3%. The chain joins TRBV28 to TRBJ1-1; D uncertain. The sequenced sample consisted of peripheral blood. The TCR comes from a human donor in a cohort sampled during active COVID-19. CDR3 sequence reads: CASVDFVGSEAFF. The CDR3 nucleotides read TGTGCCAGCGTGGACTTCGTTGGTTCCGAAGCTTTCTTT.